This T cell receptor beta chain stems from a study of shared clonotypes between healthy human individuals (dated by TCRdb to about 2020). Background for the entire study: The cohort comprised a couple of women and a few men aged 18 to 49 years. To estimate repertoire size and how much clonotypes are shared between individuals, the study performed deep sequencing of blood TCR repertoires from about 5 healthy adults. For each donor, CD4 naive and CD4 memory were each run on three plates, CD8 naive on two plates, and CD8 memory on one plate. Each donor's leukapheresis produced roughly between roughly 0.85 and 9 billion PBMCs. To increase sequencing depth and limit assay-specific biases, TCR repertoire library preparation and sequencing were carried out by different laboratories using diverse techniques. The paper's findings and limits, for the study overall: Naive subsets generally had larger estimated clonotype richness than memory subsets. About 5% of naive CD4, 3% to 3.5% of naive CD8, about 2.4% of memory CD4, and more than 0.35% of memory CD8 clonotypes were shared across a few donors. Because the study included only a small number of donors, the genetic and exposure-history diversity represented was limited. Incomplete sequencing was indicated by rarefaction of sorted-subset datasets, despite the large sequencing depth. Compared with non-shared clonotypes, the clonotypes found in all four sorted-subset donors had higher generation probabilities. Sampling was restricted to blood, and TCR repertoires in tissue are likely to differ from TCR repertoires in blood. Pairwise subsampling led to the expectation that sequencing depth would affect the degree of clonotype sharing among donors.

Using the deep immunoSEQ assay, multiplex PCR amplified TCR CDR3 regions from genomic DNA. Genomic DNA extracted from each cell subset was distributed evenly over all wells of several immunoSEQ 96-well plates, and each plate served as one replicate. Each replicate PCR for sorted subsets received roughly 0.2 ug genomic DNA, equal to about 30,000 T cell genomes. Purified libraries were measured with a Qubit 3.0 fluorometer, size-checked on a Bioanalyzer 2100, and measured again with the KAPA Library Quantification kit. Every immunoSEQ 96-well plate was sequenced on a dedicated single-read 150-cycle Illumina NextSeq 550 flow cell. In the source study's methods: Because only junctional sequences without quality scores were contained in the immunoSEQ output, filtering matching that applied to full-length reads could not be performed. Sequences were annotated with PyIR, a Python wrapper for IgBLAST v1.9, and V/J genes and CDR3 were assigned using IMGT germline references. Reads were filtered out if the reads had weak V/J assignments (E-value above 1e-6), no CDR3, stop codons, out-of-frame junctions, or ambiguous translated residues. V3J clonotypes were defined as sequences sharing an identical inferred V gene, J gene, and CDR3 amino acid sequence. To compute the percentage overlap between repertoires, the number of shared unique clonotypes was divided by the size of the smaller repertoire. RTK rarefaction, the Chao1 estimator, and Recon v2.1 estimates of unobserved clonotypes were used to assess repertoire richness. For all TCRbeta clonotypes obtained by the gDNA method from a few donors, generation probabilities were computed with OLGA. TCRdb stores this immuneACCESS table with in-frame sequences only. Part of the clones is absent; in the studies checked, under half of the shortfall reflects unresolved V genes, and no reason is known for the rest. The DNA was the basis for D and trimming; V, J and clone size are from that table. Within this sample are fewer than 2.5 million clones, with 93% of them counted one time only. The ten largest account for 0.35% to 0.45% of the sample.

Donors were healthy HIV-negative adults with no recently reported acute infections or vaccinations. Every donor was a Caucasian adult residing in Nashville, Tennessee, USA. CD4+ T cells were enriched through magnetic negative selection, after which naive cells were positively selected on CD45RA and the remaining negative fraction served as the memory subset. Blood was collected by leukapheresis, and PBMCs were isolated by Ficoll-Histopaque density gradient centrifugation and then cryopreserved in liquid nitrogen vapor phase. Analytical flow cytometry was used to check the purity and quantity of every magnetically sorted T cell population. Each sorted fraction had its genomic DNA isolated and then quantified by UV absorbance on a Nanodrop 2000c. As concerns this clone: The specificity of this receptor is unknown. No base-level quality is on record; no much larger clone is a single base apart.

The receptor's source is a man aged 18 to 29 in good health. Some clones in this sample may be carry-over from other donors' samples. The sequenced material came from naive CD4+ T cells from PBMCs. What the cell subset or site label conveys for this sample: CD45RA+ positively selected.

CDR3 protein: CAINPDRNQPQHF. The nucleotide sequence is TGTGCCATCAACCCGGACAGGAATCAGCCCCAGCATTTT. This chain joins TRBV10-3 to TRBJ1-5, and TRBD1 aligns with 7 junction nucleotides. V lost 7 bases and J lost 4 bases, and the count of bases not matched to a germline gene is 4. CDR3 length: 13 amino acids, cysteine to phenylalanine. The only DNA kept is the CDR3, 39 bases in frame from the first base. CDR1 and CDR2 are drawn from the germline V gene: ENHRY, SYGVKD.